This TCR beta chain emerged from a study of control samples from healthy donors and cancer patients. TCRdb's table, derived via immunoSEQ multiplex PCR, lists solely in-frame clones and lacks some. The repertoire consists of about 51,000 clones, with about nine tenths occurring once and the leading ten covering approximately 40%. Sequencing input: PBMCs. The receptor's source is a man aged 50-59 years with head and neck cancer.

CDR3: CASSIGQARYGYTF. CDR3 bases: TGTGCCAGCAGTATCGGACAGGCCCGCTATGGCTACACCTTC. The chain links TRBV28 to TRBJ1-2, with 7 bases identical to TRBD1. The germline CDR1 and CDR2 sequences are MDHEN and SYDVKM. CDR3 size: 14 residues. V lost 5 bases and J lost 4; bases outside the gene matches: 7.